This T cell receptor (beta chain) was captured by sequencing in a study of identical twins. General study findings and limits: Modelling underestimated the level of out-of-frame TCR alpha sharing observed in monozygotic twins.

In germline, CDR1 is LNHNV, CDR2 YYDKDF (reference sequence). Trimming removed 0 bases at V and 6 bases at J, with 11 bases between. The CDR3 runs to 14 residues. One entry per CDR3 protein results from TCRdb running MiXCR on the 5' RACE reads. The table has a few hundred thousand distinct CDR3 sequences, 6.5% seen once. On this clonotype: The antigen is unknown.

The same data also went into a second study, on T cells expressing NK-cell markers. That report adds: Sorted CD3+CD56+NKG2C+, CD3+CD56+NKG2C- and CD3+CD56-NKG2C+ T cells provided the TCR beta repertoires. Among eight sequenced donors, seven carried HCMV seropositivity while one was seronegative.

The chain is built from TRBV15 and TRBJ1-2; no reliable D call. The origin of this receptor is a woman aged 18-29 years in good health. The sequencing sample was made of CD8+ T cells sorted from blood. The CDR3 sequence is CATSRDFEEDGYTF. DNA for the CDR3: TGTGCCACCAGCAGAGATTTCGAGGAGGATGGCTACACCTTC.